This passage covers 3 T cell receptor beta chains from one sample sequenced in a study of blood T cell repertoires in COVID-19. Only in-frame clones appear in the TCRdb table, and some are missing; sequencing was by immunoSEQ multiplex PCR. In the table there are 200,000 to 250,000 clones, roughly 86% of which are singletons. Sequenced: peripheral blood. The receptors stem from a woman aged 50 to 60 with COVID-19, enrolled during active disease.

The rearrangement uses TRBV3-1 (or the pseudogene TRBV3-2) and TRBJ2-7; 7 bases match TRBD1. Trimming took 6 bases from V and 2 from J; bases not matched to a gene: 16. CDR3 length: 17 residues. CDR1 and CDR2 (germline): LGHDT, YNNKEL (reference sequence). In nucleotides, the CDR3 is TGTGCCAGCAGTCCATTTTCGACAGGGTTTCCAACCTACGAGCAGTACTTC. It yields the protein CASSPFSTGFPTYEQYF.

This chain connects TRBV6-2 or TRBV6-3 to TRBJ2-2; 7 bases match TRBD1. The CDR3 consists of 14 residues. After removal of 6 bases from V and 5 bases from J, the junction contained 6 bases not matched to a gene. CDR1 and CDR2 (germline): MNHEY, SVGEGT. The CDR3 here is CASSPQGNTGELFF. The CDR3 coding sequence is TGTGCCAGCAGCCCACAGGGGAATACCGGGGAGCTGTTTTTT.

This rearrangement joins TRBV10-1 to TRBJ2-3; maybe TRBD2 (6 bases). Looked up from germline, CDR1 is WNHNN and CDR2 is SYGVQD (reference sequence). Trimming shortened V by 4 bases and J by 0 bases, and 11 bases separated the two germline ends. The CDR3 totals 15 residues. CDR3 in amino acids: CASSGGTYSTDTQYF. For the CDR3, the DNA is TGCGCCAGCAGTGGCGGGACTTATAGCACAGATACGCAGTATTTT.